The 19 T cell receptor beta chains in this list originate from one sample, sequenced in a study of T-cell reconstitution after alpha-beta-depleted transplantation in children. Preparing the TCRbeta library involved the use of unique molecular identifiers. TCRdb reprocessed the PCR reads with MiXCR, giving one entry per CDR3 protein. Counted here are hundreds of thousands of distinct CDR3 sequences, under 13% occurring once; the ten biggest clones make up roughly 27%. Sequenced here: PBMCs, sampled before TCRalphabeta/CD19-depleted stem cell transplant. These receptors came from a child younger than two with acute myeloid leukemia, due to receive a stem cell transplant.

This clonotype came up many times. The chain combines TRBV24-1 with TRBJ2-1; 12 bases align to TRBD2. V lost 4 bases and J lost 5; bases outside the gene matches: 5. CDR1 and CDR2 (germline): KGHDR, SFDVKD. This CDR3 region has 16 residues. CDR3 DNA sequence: TGTGCCACCAGTGAATCTCTAGCGGGAGGGGACAATGAGCAGTTCTTC. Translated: CATSESLAGGDNEQFF.

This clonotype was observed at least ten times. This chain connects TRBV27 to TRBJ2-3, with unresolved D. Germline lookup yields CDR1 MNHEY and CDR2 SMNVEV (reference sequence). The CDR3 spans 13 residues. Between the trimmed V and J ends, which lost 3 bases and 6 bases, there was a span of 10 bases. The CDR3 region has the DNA TGTGCCAGCAGTTTTTCGGATACTGATACGCAGTATTTT. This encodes CASSFSDTDTQYF.

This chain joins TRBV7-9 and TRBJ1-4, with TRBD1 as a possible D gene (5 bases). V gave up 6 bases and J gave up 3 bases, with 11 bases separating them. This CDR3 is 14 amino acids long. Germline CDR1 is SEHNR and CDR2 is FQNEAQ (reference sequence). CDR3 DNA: TGTGCCAGCAGGGTCGAAGGGGCTAATGAAAAACTGTTTTTT. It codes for CASRVEGANEKLFF.

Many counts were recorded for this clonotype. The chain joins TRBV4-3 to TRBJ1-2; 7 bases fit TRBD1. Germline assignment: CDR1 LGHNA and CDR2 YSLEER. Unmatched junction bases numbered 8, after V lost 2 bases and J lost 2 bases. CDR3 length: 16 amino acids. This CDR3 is CASSQSSGTANYGYTF. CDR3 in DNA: TGCGCCAGCAGCCAAAGTTCCGGGACAGCGAACTATGGCTACACCTTC.

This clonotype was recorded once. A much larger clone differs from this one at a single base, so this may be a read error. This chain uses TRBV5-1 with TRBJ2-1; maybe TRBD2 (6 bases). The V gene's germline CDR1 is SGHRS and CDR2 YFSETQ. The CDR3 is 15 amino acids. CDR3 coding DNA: TGCGCCGGCAGCCTTAGCGGCCCCTCCTACAATGAGCAGTTCTTC. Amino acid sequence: CAGSLSGPSYNEQFF. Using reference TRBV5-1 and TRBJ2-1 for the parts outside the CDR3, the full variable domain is KAGVTQTPRYLIKTRGQQVTLSCSPISGHRSVSWYQQTPGQGLQFLFEYFSETQRNKGNFPGRFSGRQFSNSRSEMNVSTLELGDSALYLCAGSLSGPSYNEQFFGPGTRLTVL.

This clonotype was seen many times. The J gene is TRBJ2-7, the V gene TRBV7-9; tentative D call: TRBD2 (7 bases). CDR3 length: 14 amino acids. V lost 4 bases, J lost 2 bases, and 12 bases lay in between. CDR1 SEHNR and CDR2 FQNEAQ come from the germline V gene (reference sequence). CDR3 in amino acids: CASSSRGAAYEQYF. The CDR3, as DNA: TGTGCCAGCAGCTCCCGGGGGGCCGCCTACGAGCAGTACTTC.

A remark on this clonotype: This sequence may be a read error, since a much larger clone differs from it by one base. CDR3 protein: CASSRTPRGTAEAFF. The CDR3 DNA sequence: TGTGCCAGCAGCCGAACCCCCCGGGGAACCGCTGAAGCTTTCTTT. The chain links TRBV7-9 to TRBJ1-1; no definite D call. The CDR3 covers 15 residues. Trimming removed 5 bases at V and 6 bases at J, with 19 bases between. Germline V gene sequence: CDR1 SEHNR, CDR2 FQNEAQ (reference sequence).

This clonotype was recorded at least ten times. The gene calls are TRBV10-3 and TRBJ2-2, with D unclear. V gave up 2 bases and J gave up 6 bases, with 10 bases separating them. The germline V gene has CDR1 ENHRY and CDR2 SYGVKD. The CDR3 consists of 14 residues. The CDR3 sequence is CAISENIRSGELFF. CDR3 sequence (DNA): TGTGCCATCAGTGAGAACATTAGGTCCGGGGAGCTGTTTTTT.

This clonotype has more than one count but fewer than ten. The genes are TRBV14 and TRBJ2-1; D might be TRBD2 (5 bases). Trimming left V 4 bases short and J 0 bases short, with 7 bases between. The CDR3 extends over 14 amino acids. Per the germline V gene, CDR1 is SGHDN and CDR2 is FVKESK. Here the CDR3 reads CASSRAASYNEQFF. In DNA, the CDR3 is TGTGCCAGCAGCCGAGCGGCCTCCTACAATGAGCAGTTCTTC.

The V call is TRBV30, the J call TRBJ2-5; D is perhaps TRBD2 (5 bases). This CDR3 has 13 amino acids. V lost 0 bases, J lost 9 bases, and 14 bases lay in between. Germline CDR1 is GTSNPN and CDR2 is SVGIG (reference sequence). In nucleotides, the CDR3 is TGTGCCTGGAGTGTAGGATCGCAGGAGGCCCAGTACTTC. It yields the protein CAWSVGSQEAQYF.

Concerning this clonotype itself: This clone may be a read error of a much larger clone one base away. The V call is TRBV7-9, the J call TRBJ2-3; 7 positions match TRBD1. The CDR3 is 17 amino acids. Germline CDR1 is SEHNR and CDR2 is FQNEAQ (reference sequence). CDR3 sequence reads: CASSLGLPGQNTDMQYF. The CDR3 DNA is TGTGCCAGCAGCTTAGGGCTACCGGGACAGAACACAGATATGCAGTATTTT.

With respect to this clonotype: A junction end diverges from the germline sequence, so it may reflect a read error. This chain's CDR3 is CAISEFQGTNTGELFF. In DNA form, the CDR3 reads TGTGCAATCAGTGAATTCCAGGGTACTAACACCGGGGAGCTGTTTTTT. This chain links TRBV10-3 with TRBJ2-2; tentatively, D is TRBD1 (5 bases). The CDR3 covers 16 residues. CDR1 ENHRY and CDR2 SYGVKD come from the germline V gene.

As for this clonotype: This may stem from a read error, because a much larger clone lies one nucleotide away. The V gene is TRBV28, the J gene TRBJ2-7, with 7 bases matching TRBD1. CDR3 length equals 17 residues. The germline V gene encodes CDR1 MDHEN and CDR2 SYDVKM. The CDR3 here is CANSAIQGVRTNYEQYF. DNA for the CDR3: TGTGCCAACAGTGCGATCCAGGGGGTCCGTACCAACTACGAGCAGTACTTC.

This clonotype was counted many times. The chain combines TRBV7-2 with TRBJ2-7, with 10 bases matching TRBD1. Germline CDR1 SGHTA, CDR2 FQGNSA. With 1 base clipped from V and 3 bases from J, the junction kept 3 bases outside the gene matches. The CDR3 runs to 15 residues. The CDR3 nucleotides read TGTGCCAGCAGCTTAGTTTGGACAGGGGGCTACGAGCAGTACTTC. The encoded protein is CASSLVWTGGYEQYF.

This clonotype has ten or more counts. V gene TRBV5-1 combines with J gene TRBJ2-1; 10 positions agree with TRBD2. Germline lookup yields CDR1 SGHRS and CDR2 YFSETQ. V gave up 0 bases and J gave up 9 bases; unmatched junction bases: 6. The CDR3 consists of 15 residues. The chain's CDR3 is CASSLALAGAIEQFF. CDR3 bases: TGCGCCAGCAGCTTGGCGCTAGCGGGAGCGATTGAGCAGTTCTTC.

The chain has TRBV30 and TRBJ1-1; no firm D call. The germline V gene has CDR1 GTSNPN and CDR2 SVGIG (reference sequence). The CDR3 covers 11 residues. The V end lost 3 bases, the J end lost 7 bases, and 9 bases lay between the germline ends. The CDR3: CAWRGRFEAFF. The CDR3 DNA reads TGTGCCTGGAGAGGACGGTTTGAAGCTTTCTTT.

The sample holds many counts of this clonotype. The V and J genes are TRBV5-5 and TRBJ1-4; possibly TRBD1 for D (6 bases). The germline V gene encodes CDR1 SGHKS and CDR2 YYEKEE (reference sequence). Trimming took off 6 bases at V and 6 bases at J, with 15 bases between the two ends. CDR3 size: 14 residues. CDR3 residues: CASNLQGGDEKLFF. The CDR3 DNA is TGTGCCAGCAACCTCCAAGGGGGAGATGAAAAACTGTTTTTT.

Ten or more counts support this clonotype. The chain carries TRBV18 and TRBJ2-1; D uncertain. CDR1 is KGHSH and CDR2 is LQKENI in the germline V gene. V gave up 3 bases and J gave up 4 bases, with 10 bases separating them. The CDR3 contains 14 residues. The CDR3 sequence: CASSPSSDYNEQFF. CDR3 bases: TGTGCCAGCTCACCGAGTTCTGATTACAATGAGCAGTTCTTC.

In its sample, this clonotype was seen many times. The CDR3 protein is CASSLVPAGTDTQYF. DNA of the CDR3: TGTGCCAGCAGCTTAGTTCCGGCAGGCACAGATACGCAGTATTTT. This chain links TRBV7-8 with TRBJ2-3, with D uncertain. The CDR3 runs to 15 residues. Per the germline V gene, CDR1 is SGHVS and CDR2 is FQNEAQ. Trimming took off 1 base at V and 1 base at J, with 9 bases between the two ends. Together with reference TRBV7-8 and TRBJ2-3, the CDR3 gives the full variable domain: GAGVSQSPRYKVAKRGQDVALRCDPISGHVSLFWYQQALGQGPEFLTYFQNEAQLDKSGLPSDRFFAERPEGSVSTLKIQRTQQEDSAVYLCASSLVPAGTDTQYFGPGTRLTVL.